Described below is a single TCR beta chain sequence and its context. In its sample, this clonotype was seen many times. Its antigen target is currently unknown. Base qualities were left out, and no much larger clone turns up one base away. Taken from cysteine to phenylalanine, the CDR3 has 12 residues. Only the CDR3 DNA stays, 36 bases, in frame from base 1. A distance of 6 bases separates the germline ends of V and J, which lose 0 bases and 6 bases respectively. CDR1 and CDR2 are read off the germline V gene as SGHRS and YFSETQ. These data belong to a study of T cells in Graves' hyperthyroidism and ophthalmopathy (dated by TCRdb to the late 2010s). For context, the study as a whole: Peripheral blood was sampled at the time of initial diagnosis, prior to any treatment. To identify TCR V-J signatures that set the groups apart, the researchers used a discovery cohort of 100 patients, made up of 43 with Graves' ophthalmopathy and some 58 with stable Graves' hyperthyroidism. Whether ophthalmopathy could be predicted prospectively was tested in an independent validation cohort made up of about 20 hyperthyroidism patients plus 17 patients who later progressed to ophthalmopathy. The roughly 91 discovery patients were randomly split 7:3 into training and test sets. In six Graves' hyperthyroidism patients, the study also compared T-cell repertoires from thyroid tissue with T-cell repertoires from blood. Once sampling was done, hyperthyroidism patients were given methimazole at a starting dose of 30 mg daily, whereas ophthalmopathy patients were given high-dose intravenous methylprednisolone. The paper describes TCR Vbeta CDR3 sequencing of 135 peripheral blood samples, made up of 43 ophthalmopathy patients, around 73 hyperthyroidism patients and about 17 progressor patients.

TCR beta CDR3 regions were amplified from RNA transcripts. The first round of RT-PCR for the TCR CDR3 was performed with the HTBI primer set and the Qiagen OneStep RT-PCR kit. Libraries were constructed in a second round of multiplex PCR, after which size selection and purification were performed. The libraries were sequenced on an Illumina HiSeq2000 using paired-end 100 bp reads. The study's processing was this. SOAPnuke was used to process the raw data, with reads discarded if the reads contained adapters or uncalled bases, had a mean Phred below 15, or lacked an exact constant-primer or identifier match. COPE v1.2.5 was used to merge the high-quality paired reads, and each unique nucleotide sequence was defined as a clonotype. MiTCR v1.1 was used to align the clonotypes against IMGT TRBV, TRBD and TRBJ reference segments. The analysis was restricted to V-J combinations with a frequency above 0.0001, which together covered roughly 99% of the repertoires. The TCS score was defined as F50 (clonal expansion) divided by E x V (chaos), with BLOSUM62-based TCRdist calculated between CDR3 peptides within each V-J. Welch's t-statistics and random forest reduced around 550 V-J features to about 13, which were used in a naive Bayes classifier (R e1071). TCRdb itself trimmed the public reads at Q25 with fastp, ran MiXCR and retained productive beta chains. When rows share a CDR3 protein, they turn into one entry using the most common DNA and genes. TCRdb's processing, not the authors', yielded these V and J calls. The sample table shows about 320,000 distinct CDR3 sequences, and roughly 15% are seen once. Jointly, the top ten make up approximately 35% of the sample.

A patient counted as having stable Graves' hyperthyroidism if no progression to ophthalmopathy occurred over 18 months of follow-up. Hyperthyroidism patients were aged 18 to 65 years and newly diagnosed, with disease duration of less than 2 months. The study excluded patients with uncontrolled infections, other autoimmune diseases, pregnancy or lactation. Diagnoses were based on clinical symptoms, serum thyroxine and TRAb, thyroid ultrasound and orbital computed tomography. PBMCs were separated from roughly 9.3 ml of fresh peripheral blood using Ficoll-Paque density gradient centrifugation. Trizol reagent was used to extract total RNA, and RNA quality was then checked on an Agilent 2100 Bioanalyzer. Study-wide conclusions, independent of this receptor: Most expanded thyroid clonotypes (frequency above 0.001) were also detected in blood, a finding suggesting that blood repertoires may reflect thyroid immune responses. In validation, the model predicted progression to ophthalmopathy a median of 6.5 months before onset, with approximately 70% sensitivity and about 72% specificity. A 13 V-J signature model separated ophthalmopathy from stable hyperthyroidism, with over 85% sensitivity and about 81% specificity in cross-validation and 80%/75% in testing. No statistical method was used to fix the sample size in advance, and group allocation was not hidden from the investigators.

The sequenced sample consisted of blood. The chain employs TRBV5-1 and TRBJ1-1; the D gene is unclear. The TCR was taken from a man aged 30-40 years with Graves' hyperthyroidism. Here the CDR3 is given as CASSLDRSEAFF. In nucleotide form, the sequence is TGCGCCAGCAGCTTGGATAGATCTGAAGCTTTCTTT.